These 3 T cell receptor beta chains came from one sample sequenced in a study of blood T cell repertoires in COVID-19. Sequencing was performed with immunoSEQ multiplex PCR; in TCRdb, only in-frame clones are kept and a portion is missing. The sample consists of around 220,000 clones, about 90% of them appearing once. The specimen was PBMCs or T cells enriched from blood (not recorded which). Receptors were obtained from a woman aged 18 to 35 who had recovered from COVID-19.

The chain has TRBV29-1 and TRBJ1-1; D not certain. Trimming took 4 bases from V and 0 from J, leaving 12 bases between them. The CDR3 covers 14 residues. Germline V lookup: CDR1 SQVTM, CDR2 ANQGSEA. The CDR3, as DNA: TGCAGCGTTGTCCGGGGTAATATGAACACTGAAGCTTTCTTT. Amino acid sequence: CSVVRGNMNTEAFF.

V gene TRBV5-1 combines with J gene TRBJ1-1, with D unclear. Germline V CDR1 and CDR2: SGHRS, YFSETQ. The V end was cut by 2 bases, the J end by 1 base, with 12 bases between. The CDR3 has 15 amino acids. The chain's CDR3 is CASSFRSGGNTEAFF. DNA for the CDR3: TGCGCCAGCAGCTTTCGATCCGGAGGGAACACTGAAGCTTTCTTT. The full variable domain, in which reference TRBV5-1 and TRBJ1-1 provide the parts outside the CDR3, is KAGVTQTPRYLIKTRGQQVTLSCSPISGHRSVSWYQQTPGQGLQFLFEYFSETQRNKGNFPGRFSGRQFSNSRSEMNVSTLELGDSALYLCASSFRSGGNTEAFFGQGTRLTVV.

In DNA form, the CDR3 reads TGTGCCAGCAGCCAAGTTGGGCAGGGCTACGAGCAGTACTTC. Translated, it gives CASSQVGQGYEQYF. The chain joins TRBV3-1 (or the pseudogene TRBV3-2) to TRBJ2-7, with D tentatively TRBD1 (5 bases). Trimming stripped 1 base from V and 3 bases from J, with 10 bases between. Looked up from germline, CDR1 is LGHDT and CDR2 is YNNKEL (reference sequence). This CDR3 is 14 amino acids long.